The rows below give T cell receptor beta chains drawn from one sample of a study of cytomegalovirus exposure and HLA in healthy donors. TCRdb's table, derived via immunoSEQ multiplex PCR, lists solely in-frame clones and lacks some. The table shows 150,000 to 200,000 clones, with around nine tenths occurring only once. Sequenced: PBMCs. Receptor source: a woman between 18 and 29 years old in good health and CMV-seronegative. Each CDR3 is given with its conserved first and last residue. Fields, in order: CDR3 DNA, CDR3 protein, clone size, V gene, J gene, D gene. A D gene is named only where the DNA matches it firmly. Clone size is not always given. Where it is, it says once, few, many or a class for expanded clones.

DNA: TGTGCCAGCAGTGAAACAGGCCCTAGTAACTATGGCTACACCTTC; CDR3: CASSETGPSNYGYTF; size: .; V: TRBV2; J: TRBJ1-2; D: .
DNA: TGTGCCAGCAGCCAGACAGGGGTTGGGACCGGGGAGCTGTTTTTT; CDR3: CASSQTGVGTGELFF; size: .; V: TRBV13; J: TRBJ2-2; D: TRBD1
DNA: TGTGCCAGCAGCCCACCCTCCCCGGGGGTCTACAATGAGCAGTTCTTC; CDR3: CASSPPSPGVYNEQFF; size: .; V: TRBV5-6; J: TRBJ2-1; D: .
DNA: TGTGCCAGCAGCCCCCCAAGCGGGTCTACCTACAATGAGCAGTTCTTC; CDR3: CASSPPSGSTYNEQFF; size: .; V: TRBV11-2; J: TRBJ2-1; D: .
DNA: TGTGCCAGCAGTTACCCCCCTACTAGCAATGAGCAGTTCTTC; CDR3: CASSYPPTSNEQFF; size: .; V: TRBV6-6; J: TRBJ2-1; D: .
DNA: TGTGCCACCAGCACCACAGGGTCGAGCAATCAGCCCCAGCATTTT; CDR3: CATSTTGSSNQPQHF; size: .; V: TRBV15; J: TRBJ1-5; D: .
DNA: TGTGCCAGTAGTACGGGACAGGGGGTGTATGAGCAGTTCTTC; CDR3: CASSTGQGVYEQFF; size: .; V: TRBV19; J: TRBJ2-1; D: TRBD1
DNA: TGTGCCAGCAGCCAGAAGAACACCGGGGAGCTGTTTTTT; CDR3: CASSQKNTGELFF; size: .; V: TRBV6-4; J: TRBJ2-2; D: .
DNA: TGTGCCAGCAGTGAGGTGGGACAAGACCACTATGGCTACACCTTC; CDR3: CASSEVGQDHYGYTF; size: .; V: TRBV28; J: TRBJ1-2; D: .
DNA: TGCGCCAGCAGCTTGGGGGGGACAGGGCCCGACGAAAAACTGTTTTTT; CDR3: CASSLGGTGPDEKLFF; size: .; V: TRBV5-1; J: TRBJ1-4; D: TRBD1
DNA: TGTGCCAGCAGAAGACTAGCGGGGAGCAATTTACTCTACAATGAGCAGTTCTTC; CDR3: CASRRLAGSNLLYNEQFF; size: .; V: TRBV2; J: TRBJ2-1; D: TRBD2
DNA: TGTGCCAGCAGCGTATCTAGCGGACCCTACGAGCAGTACTTC; CDR3: CASSVSSGPYEQYF; size: .; V: TRBV9; J: TRBJ2-7; D: TRBD2
DNA: TGTGCCAGCTCCCTCGGAGGACAGGGGGCAGATCAGCCCCAGCATTTT; CDR3: CASSLGGQGADQPQHF; size: .; V: TRBV18; J: TRBJ1-5; D: TRBD1
DNA: TGTGCCAGCAGCTCCCCTGGGGGCGAGCGCCAGCCCCAGCATTTT; CDR3: CASSSPGGERQPQHF; size: .; V: TRBV28; J: TRBJ1-5; D: .
DNA: TGTGCCAGCAGCTTAGTGGGTCAGGCAGATACGCAGTATTTT; CDR3: CASSLVGQADTQYF; size: .; V: TRBV7-3; J: TRBJ2-3; D: .
DNA: TGTGCCAGCAGTGAAGACTCGCCGGGGTGGGAGACCCAGTACTTC; CDR3: CASSEDSPGWETQYF; size: .; V: TRBV2; J: TRBJ2-5; D: .
DNA: TGTGCCAGCAGCTTAGGGAGCGGGGGCTACGAGCAGTACTTC; CDR3: CASSLGSGGYEQYF; size: once; V: TRBV6-6; J: TRBJ2-7; D: TRBD2